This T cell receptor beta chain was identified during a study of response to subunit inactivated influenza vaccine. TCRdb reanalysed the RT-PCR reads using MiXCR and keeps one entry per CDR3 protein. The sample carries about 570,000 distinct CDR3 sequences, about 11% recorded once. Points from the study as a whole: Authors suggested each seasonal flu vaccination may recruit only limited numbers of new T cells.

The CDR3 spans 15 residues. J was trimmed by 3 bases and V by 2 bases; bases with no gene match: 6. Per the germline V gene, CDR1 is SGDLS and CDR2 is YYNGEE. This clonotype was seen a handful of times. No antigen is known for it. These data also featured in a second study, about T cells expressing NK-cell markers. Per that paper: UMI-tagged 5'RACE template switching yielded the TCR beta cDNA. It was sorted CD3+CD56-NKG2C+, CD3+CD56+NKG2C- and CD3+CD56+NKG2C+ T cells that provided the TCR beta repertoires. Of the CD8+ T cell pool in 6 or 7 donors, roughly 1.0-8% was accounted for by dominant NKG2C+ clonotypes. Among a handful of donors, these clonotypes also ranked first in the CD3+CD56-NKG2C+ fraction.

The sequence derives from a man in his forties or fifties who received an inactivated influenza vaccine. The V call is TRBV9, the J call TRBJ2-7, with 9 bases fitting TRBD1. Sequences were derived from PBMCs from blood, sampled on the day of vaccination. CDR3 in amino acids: CASSVEPGQGYEQYF. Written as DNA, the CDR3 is TGTGCCAGCAGCGTCGAGCCGGGACAGGGCTACGAGCAGTACTTC. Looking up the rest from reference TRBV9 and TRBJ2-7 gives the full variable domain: DSGVTQTPKHLITATGQRVTLRCSPRSGDLSVYWYQQSLDQGLQFLIQYYNGEERAKGNILERFSAQQFPDLHSELNLSSLELGDSALYFCASSVEPGQGYEQYFGPGTRLTVT.